This TCR beta chain comes out of a study of T cell changes during pregnancy in multiple sclerosis. The protocol was immunoSEQ multiplex PCR, while the TCRdb copy is restricted to in-frame clones and leaves out a portion. This sample has fewer than 65,000 clones, with roughly nine tenths found just once. Here the sequenced sample was CD4+ T cells from peripheral blood mononuclear cells, taken in the first trimester of pregnancy. This sequence originates from a female donor with multiple sclerosis, enrolled in a pregnancy study.

The CDR3 DNA follows: TGTGCCAGCTCACCAATTCCCGCCTCAGGGCCCTACGAGCAGTACTTC. Translation: CASSPIPASGPYEQYF. This rearrangement joins TRBV18 to TRBJ2-7, with D possibly being TRBD1 (5 bases). This CDR3 spans 16 amino acids. CDR1 is KGHSH, CDR2 LQKENI, per germline. Trimming removed 2 bases at V and 2 bases at J, with 16 bases between.